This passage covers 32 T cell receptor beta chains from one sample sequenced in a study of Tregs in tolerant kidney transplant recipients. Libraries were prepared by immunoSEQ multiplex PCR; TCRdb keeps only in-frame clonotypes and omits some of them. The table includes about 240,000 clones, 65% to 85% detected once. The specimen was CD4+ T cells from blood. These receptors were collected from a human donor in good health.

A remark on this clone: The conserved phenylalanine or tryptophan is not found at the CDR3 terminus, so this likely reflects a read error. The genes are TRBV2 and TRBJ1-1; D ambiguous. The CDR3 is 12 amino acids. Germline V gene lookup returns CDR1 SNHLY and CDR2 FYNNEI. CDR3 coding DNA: TGTTCCGGAGGGTGGATGAACACTGAAGCTTTCCTT. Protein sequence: CSGGWMNTEAFL.

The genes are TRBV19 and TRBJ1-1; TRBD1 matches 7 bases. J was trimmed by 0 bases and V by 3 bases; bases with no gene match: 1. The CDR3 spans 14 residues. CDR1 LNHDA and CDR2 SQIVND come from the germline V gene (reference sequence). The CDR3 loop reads CASSMGQMNTEAFF. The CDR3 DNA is TGTGCCAGTAGTATGGGACAGATGAACACTGAAGCTTTCTTT. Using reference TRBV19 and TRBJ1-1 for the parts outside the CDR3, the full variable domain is DGGITQSPKYLFRKEGQNVTLSCEQNLNHDAMYWYRQDPGQGLRLIYYSQIVNDFQKGDIAEGYSVSREKKESFPLTVTSAQKNPTAFYLCASSMGQMNTEAFFGQGTRLTVV.

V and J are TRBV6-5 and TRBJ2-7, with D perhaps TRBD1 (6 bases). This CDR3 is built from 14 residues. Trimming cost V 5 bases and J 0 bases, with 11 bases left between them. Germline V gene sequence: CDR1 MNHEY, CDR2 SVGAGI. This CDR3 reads CASSTTGSSYEQYF. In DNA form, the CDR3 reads TGTGCCAGCAGTACCACAGGGAGCTCCTACGAGCAGTACTTC.

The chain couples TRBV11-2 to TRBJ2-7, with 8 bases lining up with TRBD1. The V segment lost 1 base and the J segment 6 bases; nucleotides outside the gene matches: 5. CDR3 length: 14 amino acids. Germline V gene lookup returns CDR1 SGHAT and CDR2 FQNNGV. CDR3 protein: CASSLGQGFAEQYF. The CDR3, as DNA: TGTGCCAGCAGCTTAGGACAGGGGTTTGCCGAGCAGTACTTC.

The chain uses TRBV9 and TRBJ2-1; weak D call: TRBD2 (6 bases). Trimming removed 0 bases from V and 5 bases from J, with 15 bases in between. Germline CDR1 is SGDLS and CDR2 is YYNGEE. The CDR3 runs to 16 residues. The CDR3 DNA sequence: TGTGCCAGCAGCGTAGGATCCCTAGCGCCCAACAATGAGCAGTTCTTC. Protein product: CASSVGSLAPNNEQFF.

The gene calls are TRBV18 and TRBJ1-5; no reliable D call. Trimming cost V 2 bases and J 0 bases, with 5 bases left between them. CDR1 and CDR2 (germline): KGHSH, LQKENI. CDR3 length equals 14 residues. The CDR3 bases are TGTGCCAGCTCACCAGGGTATAGCAATCAGCCCCAGCATTTT. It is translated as CASSPGYSNQPQHF.

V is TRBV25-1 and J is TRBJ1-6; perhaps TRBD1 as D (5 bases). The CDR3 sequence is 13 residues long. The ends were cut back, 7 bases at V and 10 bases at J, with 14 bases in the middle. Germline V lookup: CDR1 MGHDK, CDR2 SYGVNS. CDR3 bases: TGTGCCAGCACGAGGGACGGGGAGTCACCCCTCCACTTT. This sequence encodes CASTRDGESPLHF.

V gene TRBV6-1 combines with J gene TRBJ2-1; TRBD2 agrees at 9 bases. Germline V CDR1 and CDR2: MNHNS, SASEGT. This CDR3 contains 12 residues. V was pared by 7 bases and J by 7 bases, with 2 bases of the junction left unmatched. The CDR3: CASTAGGNEQFF. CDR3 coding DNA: TGTGCCAGCACGGCGGGAGGGAATGAGCAGTTCTTC.

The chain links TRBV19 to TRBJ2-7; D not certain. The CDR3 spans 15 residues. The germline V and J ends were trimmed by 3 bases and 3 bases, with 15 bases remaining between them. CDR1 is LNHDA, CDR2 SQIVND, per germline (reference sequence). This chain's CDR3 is CASSMSATQSYEQYF. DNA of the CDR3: TGTGCCAGTAGTATGTCGGCTACACAGAGCTACGAGCAGTACTTC. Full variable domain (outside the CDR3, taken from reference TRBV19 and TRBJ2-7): DGGITQSPKYLFRKEGQNVTLSCEQNLNHDAMYWYRQDPGQGLRLIYYSQIVNDFQKGDIAEGYSVSREKKESFPLTVTSAQKNPTAFYLCASSMSATQSYEQYFGPGTRLTVT.

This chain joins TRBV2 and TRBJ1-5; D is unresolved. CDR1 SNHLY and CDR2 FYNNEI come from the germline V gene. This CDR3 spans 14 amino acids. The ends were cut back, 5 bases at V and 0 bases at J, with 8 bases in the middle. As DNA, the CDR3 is TGTGCCAGCAGTAGCCTTAATAGCAATCAGCCCCAGCATTTT. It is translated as CASSSLNSNQPQHF.

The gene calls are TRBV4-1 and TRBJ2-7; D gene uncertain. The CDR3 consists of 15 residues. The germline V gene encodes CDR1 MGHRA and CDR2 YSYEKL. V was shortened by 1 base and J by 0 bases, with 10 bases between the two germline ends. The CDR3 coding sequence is TGCGCCAGCAGCCAAGTAATAACTTCCTCCTACGAGCAGTACTTC. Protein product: CASSQVITSSYEQYF.

The DNA for the CDR3 is TGTGCCAGCAGTGGCCTAGTGATGGATGAGCAGTTCTTC. Protein: CASSGLVMDEQFF. The V and J genes are TRBV2 and TRBJ2-1; D uncertain. Germline CDR1 SNHLY, CDR2 FYNNEI. The CDR3 extends over 13 amino acids. V gave up 4 bases and J gave up 8 bases, with 12 bases separating them. The full variable domain, in which reference TRBV2 and TRBJ2-1 provide the parts outside the CDR3, is EPEVTQTPSHQVTQMGQEVILRCVPISNHLYFYWYRQILGQKVEFLVSFYNNEISEKSEIFDDQFSVERPDGSNFTLKIRSTKLEDSAMYFCASSGLVMDEQFFGPGTRLTVL.

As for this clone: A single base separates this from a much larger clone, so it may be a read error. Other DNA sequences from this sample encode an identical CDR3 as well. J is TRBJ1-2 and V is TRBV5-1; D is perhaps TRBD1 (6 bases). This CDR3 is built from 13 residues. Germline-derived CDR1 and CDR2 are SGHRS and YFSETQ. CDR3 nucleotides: TGCGCGAGCAGCTTGGTGTGGGGGCTTGGCTACACCTTC. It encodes CASSLVWGLGYTF. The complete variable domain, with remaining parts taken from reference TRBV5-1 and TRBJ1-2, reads KAGVTQTPRYLIKTRGQQVTLSCSPISGHRSVSWYQQTPGQGLQFLFEYFSETQRNKGNFPGRFSGRQFSNSRSEMNVSTLELGDSALYLCASSLVWGLGYTFGSGTRLTVV.

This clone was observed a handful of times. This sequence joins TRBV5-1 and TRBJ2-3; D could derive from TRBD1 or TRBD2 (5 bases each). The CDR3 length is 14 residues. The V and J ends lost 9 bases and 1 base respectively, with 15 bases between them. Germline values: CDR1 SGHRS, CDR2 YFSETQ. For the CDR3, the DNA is TGCGCCACCGCCGGTGGGGGACGCACAGATACGCAGTATTTT. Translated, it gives CATAGGGRTDTQYF.

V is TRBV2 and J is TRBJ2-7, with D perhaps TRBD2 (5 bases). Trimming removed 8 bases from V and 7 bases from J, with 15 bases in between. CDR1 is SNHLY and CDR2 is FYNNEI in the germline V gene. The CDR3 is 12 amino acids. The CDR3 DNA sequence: TGTGCCAGCGGAAGAGGGCCGGGAGAGCAGTACTTC. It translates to CASGRGPGEQYF.

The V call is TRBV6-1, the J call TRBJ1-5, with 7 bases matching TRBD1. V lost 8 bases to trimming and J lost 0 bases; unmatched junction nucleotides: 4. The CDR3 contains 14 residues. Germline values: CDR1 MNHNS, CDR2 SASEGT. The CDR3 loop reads CASANRGSNQPQHF. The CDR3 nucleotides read TGTGCCAGCGCGAACAGGGGTAGCAATCAGCCCCAGCATTTT.

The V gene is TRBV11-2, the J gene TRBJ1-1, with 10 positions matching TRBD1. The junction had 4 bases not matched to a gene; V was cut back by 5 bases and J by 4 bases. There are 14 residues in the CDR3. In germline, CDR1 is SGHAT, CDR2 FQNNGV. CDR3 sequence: CASSRGQGITEAFF. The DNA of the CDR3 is TGTGCCAGCAGCCGGGGACAGGGGATCACTGAAGCTTTCTTT.

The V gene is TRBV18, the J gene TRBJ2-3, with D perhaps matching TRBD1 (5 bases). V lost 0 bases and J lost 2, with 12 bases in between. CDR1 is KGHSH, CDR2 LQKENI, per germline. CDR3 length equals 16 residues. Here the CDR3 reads CASSPPGQPFTDTQYF. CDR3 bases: TGTGCCAGCTCACCACCTGGACAACCCTTCACAGATACGCAGTATTTT.

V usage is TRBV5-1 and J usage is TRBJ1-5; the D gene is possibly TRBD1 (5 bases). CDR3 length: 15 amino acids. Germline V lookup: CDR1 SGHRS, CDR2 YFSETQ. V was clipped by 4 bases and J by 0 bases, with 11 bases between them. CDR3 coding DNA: TGCGCCAGCAGCGCCGGGACTAATAGCAATCAGCCCCAGCATTTT. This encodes CASSAGTNSNQPQHF.

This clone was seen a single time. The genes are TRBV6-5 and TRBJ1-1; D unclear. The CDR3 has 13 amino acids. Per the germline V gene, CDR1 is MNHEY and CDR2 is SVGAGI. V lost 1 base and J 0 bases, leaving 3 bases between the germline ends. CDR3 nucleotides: TGTGCCAGCAGTTACTTGCTGAACACTGAAGCTTTCTTT. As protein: CASSYLLNTEAFF.

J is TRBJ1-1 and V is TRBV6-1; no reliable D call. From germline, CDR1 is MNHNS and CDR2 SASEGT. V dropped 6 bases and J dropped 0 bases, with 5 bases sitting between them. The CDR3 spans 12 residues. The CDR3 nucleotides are TGTGCCAGCAGGGGTATGAACACTGAAGCTTTCTTT. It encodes CASRGMNTEAFF.

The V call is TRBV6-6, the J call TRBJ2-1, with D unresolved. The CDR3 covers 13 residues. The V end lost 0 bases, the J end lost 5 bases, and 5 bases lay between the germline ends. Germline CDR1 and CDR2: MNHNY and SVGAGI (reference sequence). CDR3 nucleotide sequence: TGTGCCAGCAGTTACTCCCAGAACAATGAGCAGTTCTTC. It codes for CASSYSQNNEQFF.

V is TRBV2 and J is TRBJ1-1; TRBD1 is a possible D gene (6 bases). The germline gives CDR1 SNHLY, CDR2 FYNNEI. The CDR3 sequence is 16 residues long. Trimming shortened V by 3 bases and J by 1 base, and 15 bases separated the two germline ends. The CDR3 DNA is TGTGCCAGCAGTGACATGGGGGGCTTAAGGAACACTGAAGCTTTCTTT. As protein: CASSDMGGLRNTEAFF.

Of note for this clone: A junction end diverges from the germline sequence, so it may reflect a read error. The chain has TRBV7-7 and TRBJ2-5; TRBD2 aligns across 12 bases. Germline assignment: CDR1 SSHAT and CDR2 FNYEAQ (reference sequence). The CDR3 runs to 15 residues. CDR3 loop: CASSLSTSGRETQYF. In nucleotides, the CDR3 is TGTGCTAGCAGCTTATCCACTAGCGGGAGGGAGACCCAGTACTTC.

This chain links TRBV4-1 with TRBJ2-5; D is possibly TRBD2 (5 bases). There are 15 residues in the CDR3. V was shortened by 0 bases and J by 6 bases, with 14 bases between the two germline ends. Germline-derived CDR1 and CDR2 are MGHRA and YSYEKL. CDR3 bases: TGCGCCAGCAGCCAAGACGCGAGCCTAGCAAAGACCCAGTACTTC. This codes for CASSQDASLAKTQYF.

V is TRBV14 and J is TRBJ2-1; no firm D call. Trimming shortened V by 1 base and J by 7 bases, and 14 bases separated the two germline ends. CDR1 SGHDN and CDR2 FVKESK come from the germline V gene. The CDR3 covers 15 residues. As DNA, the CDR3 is TGTGCCAGCAGCCAAGCGATGGGAAGATGGAATGAGCAGTTCTTC. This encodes CASSQAMGRWNEQFF.

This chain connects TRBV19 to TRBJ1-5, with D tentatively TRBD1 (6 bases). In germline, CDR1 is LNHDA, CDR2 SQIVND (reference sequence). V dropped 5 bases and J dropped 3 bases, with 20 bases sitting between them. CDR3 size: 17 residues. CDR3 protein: CASSGGRGAHLNQPQHF. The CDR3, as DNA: TGTGCCAGTAGTGGAGGAAGGGGGGCGCACCTCAATCAGCCCCAGCATTTT.

The CDR3 reads CASSLIPRGGSGETQYF. The CDR3 bases are TGCGCCAGCAGCTTGATCCCCCGGGGGGGCTCTGGAGAGACCCAGTACTTC. The chain employs TRBV5-1 and TRBJ2-5, with TRBD2 matching over 8 bases. The CDR3 has 17 residues. Per the germline V gene, CDR1 is SGHRS and CDR2 is YFSETQ. The V segment lost 1 base and the J segment 4 bases; nucleotides outside the gene matches: 12.

This chain's CDR3 is CAGSSGANVLTF. CDR3 sequence (DNA): TGTGCCGGGAGTTCTGGGGCCAACGTCCTGACTTTC. The chain has TRBV7-9 and TRBJ2-6; maybe TRBD2 (5 bases). CDR3 length: 12 amino acids. The germline V gene encodes CDR1 SEHNR and CDR2 FQNEAQ (reference sequence). Trimming left V 11 bases short and J 1 base short, with 6 bases between.

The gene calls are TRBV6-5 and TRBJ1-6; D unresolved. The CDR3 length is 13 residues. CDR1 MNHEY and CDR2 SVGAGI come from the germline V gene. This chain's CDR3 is CGTRRARDSPLHF. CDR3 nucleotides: TGTGGAACCAGGCGGGCGCGGGATTCACCCCTCCACTTT.

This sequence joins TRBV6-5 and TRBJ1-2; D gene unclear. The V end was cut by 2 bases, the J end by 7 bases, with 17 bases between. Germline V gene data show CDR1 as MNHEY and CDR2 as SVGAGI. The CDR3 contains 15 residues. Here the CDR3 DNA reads TGTGCCAGCAGTTACACGGGGAGAGGAGTTCCTGGCTACACCTTC. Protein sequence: CASSYTGRGVPGYTF.

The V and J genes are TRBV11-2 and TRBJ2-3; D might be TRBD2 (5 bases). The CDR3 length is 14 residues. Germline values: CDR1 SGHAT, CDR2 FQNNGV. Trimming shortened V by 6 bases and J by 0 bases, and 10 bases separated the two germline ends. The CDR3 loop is CASRGAGSTDTQYF. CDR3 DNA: TGTGCCAGCAGGGGAGCAGGCAGCACAGATACGCAGTATTTT.